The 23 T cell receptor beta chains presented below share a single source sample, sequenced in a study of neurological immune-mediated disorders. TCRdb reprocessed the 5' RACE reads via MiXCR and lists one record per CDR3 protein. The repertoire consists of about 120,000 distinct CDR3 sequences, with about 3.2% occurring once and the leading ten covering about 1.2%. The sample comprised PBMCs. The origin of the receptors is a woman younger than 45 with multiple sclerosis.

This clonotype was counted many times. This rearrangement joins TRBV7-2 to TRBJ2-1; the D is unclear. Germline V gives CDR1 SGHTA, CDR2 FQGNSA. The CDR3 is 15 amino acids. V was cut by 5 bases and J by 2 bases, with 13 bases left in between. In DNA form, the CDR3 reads TGTGCCAGCAGCCTATCCCCGGATACCTACAATGAGCAGTTCTTC. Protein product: CASSLSPDTYNEQFF.

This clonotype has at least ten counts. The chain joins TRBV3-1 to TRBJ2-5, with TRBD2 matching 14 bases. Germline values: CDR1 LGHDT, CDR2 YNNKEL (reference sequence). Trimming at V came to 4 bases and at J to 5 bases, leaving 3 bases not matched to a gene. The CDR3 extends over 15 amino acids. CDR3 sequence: CASSLRTSGRETQYF. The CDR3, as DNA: TGTGCCAGCAGCCTCCGGACTAGCGGGAGGGAGACCCAGTACTTC.

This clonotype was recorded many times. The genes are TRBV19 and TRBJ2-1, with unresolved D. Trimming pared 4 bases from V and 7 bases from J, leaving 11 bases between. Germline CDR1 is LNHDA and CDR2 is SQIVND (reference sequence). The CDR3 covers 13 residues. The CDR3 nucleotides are TGTGCCAGTAGTACCGACCGGACGAATGAGCAGTTCTTC. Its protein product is CASSTDRTNEQFF.

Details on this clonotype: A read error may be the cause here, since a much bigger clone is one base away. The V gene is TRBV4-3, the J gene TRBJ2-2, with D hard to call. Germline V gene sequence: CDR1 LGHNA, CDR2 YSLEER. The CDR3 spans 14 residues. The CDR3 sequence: CANSQDLWGGELFF. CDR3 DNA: TGCGCCAACAGCCAAGATCTTTGGGGCGGGGAGCTGTTTTTT.

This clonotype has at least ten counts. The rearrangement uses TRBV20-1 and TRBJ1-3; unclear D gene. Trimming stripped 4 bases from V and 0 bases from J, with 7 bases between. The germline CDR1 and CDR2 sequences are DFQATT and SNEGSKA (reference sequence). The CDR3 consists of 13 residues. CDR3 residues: CSAKSRSGNTIYF. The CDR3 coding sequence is TGCAGTGCTAAGTCGCGCTCTGGAAACACCATATATTTT.

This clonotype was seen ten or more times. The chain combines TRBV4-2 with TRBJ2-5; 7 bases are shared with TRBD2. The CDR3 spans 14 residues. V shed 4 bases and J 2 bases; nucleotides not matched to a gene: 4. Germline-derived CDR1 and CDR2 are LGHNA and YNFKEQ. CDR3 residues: CASSPSGGQETQYF. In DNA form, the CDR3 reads TGTGCCAGCAGCCCTAGCGGAGGGCAAGAGACCCAGTACTTC.

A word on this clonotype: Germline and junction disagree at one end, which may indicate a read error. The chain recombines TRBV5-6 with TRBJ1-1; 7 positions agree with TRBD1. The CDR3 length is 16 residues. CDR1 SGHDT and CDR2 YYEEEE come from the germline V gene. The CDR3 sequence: CSSSPGTVSWNTEAFF. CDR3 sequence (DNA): TGTTCCAGCAGCCCCGGGACAGTTAGTTGGAACACTGAAGCTTTCTTT.

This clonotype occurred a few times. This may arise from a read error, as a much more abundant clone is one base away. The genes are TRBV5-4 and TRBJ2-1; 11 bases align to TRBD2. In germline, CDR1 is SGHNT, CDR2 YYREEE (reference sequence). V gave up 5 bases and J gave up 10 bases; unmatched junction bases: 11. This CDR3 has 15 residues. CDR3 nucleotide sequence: TGTGCCAGCAGAAAGGGGACTAGCGGAGCCAGAGAGCAGTTCTTC. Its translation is CASRKGTSGAREQFF. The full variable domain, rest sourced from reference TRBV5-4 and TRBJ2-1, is ETGVTQSPTHLIKTRGQQVTLRCSSQSGHNTVSWYQQALGQGPQFIFQYYREEENGRGNFPPRFSGLQFPNYSSELNVNALELDDSALYLCASRKGTSGAREQFFGPGTRLTVL.

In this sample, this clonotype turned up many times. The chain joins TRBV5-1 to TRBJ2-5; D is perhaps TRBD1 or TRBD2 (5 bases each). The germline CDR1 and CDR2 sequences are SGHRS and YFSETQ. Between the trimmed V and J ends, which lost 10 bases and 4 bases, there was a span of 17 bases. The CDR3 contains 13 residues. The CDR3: CAGGKEVGETQYF. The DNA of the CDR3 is TGCGCCGGGGGAAAGGAGGTTGGAGAGACCCAGTACTTC.

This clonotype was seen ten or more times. The CDR3 DNA is TGTGCCAGCAGTCCCGTCCCCCTCTACGAGCAGTACTTC. Encoded protein: CASSPVPLYEQYF. The chain employs TRBV27 and TRBJ2-7, with D hard to call. Trimming stripped 5 bases from V and 3 bases from J, with 11 bases between. This CDR3 spans 13 amino acids. Germline CDR1 is MNHEY and CDR2 is SMNVEV (reference sequence).

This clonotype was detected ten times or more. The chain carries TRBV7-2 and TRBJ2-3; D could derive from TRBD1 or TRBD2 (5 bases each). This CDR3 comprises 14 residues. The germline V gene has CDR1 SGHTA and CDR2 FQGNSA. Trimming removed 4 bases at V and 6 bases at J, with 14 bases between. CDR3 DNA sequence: TGTGCCAGCAGCTCTCCCTCTCGGGGCGATACGCAGTATTTT. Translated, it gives CASSSPSRGDTQYF.

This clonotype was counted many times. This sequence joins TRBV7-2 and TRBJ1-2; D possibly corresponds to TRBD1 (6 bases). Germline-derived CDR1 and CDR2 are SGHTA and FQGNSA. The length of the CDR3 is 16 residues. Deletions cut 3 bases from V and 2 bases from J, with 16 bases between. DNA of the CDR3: TGTGCCAGCAGCTTTAGCCCGGGACACCCGAACTATGGCTACACCTTC. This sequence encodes CASSFSPGHPNYGYTF.

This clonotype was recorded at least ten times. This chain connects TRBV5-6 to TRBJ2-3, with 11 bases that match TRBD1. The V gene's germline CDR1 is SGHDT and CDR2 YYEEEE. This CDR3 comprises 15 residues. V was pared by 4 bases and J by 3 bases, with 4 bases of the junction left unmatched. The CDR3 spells CASSIGQGATDTQYF. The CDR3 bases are TGTGCCAGCAGCATCGGACAGGGGGCAACAGATACGCAGTATTTT.

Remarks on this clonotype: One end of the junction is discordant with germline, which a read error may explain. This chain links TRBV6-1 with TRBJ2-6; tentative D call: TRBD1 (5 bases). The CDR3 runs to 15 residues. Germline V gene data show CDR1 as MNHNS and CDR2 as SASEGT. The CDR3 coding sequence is TGTGCCAGCAGTCCTCTGAGCTCTGGGGCCAAAGTCCTGACTTTC. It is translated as CASSPLSSGAKVLTF.

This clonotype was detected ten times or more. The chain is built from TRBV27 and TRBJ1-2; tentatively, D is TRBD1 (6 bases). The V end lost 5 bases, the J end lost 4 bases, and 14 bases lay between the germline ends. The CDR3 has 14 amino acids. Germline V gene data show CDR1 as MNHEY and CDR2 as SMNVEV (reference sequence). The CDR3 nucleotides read TGTGCCAGCAGTCCTAGACAGGATAGCTATGGCTACACCTTC. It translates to CASSPRQDSYGYTF.

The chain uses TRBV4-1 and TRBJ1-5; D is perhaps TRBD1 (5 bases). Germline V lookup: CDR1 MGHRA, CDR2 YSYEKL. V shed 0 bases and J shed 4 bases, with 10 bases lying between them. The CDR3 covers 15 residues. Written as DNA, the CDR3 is TGCGCCAGCAGCCAAGATCGTCGGGGGAATCAGCCCCAGCATTTT. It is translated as CASSQDRRGNQPQHF.

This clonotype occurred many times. CDR3 DNA: TGTGCCAGCAGCTTTTTGAGGACAGGGGGCCGCGGGGAGCTGTTTTTT. Translated, it gives CASSFLRTGGRGELFF. The chain is built from TRBV7-9 and TRBJ2-2; 11 bases fit TRBD1. V was clipped by 3 bases and J by 7 bases; unmatched bases: 7. The CDR3 is 16 residues long. Germline CDR1 SEHNR, CDR2 FQNEAQ (reference sequence).

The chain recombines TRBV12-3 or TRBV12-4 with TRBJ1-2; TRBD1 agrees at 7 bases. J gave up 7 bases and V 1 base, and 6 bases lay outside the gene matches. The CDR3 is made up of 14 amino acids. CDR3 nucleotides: TGTGCCAGCAGTTTAGATGACAGGGCCGGTGGCTACACCTTC. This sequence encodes CASSLDDRAGGYTF.

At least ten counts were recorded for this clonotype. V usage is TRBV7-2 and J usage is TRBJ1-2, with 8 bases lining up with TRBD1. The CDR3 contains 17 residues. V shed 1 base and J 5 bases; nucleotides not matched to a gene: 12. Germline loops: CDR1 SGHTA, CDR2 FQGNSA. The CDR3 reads CASSLVLIVDRVYGYTF. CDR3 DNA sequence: TGTGCCAGCAGCTTAGTTCTTATTGTGGACAGGGTGTATGGCTACACCTTC.

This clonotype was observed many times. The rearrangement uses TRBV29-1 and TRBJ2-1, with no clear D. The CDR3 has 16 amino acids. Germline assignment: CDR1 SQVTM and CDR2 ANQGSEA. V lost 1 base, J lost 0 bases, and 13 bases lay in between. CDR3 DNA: TGCAGCGTTGAAGCCGACAACCGTCGCTCCTACAATGAGCAGTTCTTC. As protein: CSVEADNRRSYNEQFF.

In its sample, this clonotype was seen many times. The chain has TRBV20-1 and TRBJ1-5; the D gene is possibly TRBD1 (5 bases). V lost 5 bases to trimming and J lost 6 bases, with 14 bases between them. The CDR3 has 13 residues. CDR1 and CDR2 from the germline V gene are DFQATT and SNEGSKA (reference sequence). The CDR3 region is CSAGRGTAQPQHF. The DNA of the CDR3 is TGCAGTGCTGGTCGAGGGACCGCTCAGCCCCAGCATTTT.

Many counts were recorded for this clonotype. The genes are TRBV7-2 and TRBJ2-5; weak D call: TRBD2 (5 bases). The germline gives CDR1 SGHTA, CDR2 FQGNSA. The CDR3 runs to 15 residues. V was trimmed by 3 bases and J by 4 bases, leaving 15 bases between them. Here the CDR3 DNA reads TGTGCCAGCAGCTTTTCGCTAGCTTCTCGAGAGACCCAGTACTTC. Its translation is CASSFSLASRETQYF.

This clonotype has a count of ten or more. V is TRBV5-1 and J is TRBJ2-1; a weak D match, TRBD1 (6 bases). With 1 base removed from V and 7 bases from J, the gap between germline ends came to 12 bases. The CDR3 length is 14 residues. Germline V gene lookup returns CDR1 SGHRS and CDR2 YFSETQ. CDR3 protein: CASSLTAGANEQFF. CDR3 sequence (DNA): TGCGCCAGCAGCTTGACGGCAGGGGCGAATGAGCAGTTCTTC.